Shown below are 20 T cell receptor beta chains from a single sample sequenced in a study of T cells expressing NK-cell markers. TCRdb re-analyzed the 5' RACE reads; it lists each CDR3 protein once, without DNA. The sample holds 440,000 or so distinct CDR3 sequences. The sequenced sample was blood T cells: a sorted CD56 or NKG2C T cell subset, CD4+ or CD8+ T cells, or bulk PBMC T cells (not recorded which). The receptors stem from a woman aged 18 to 75 in good health.

The chain uses TRBV20-1 and TRBJ2-1; TCRdb picks TRBD2, but there is no DNA to check that call. Germline CDR1 and CDR2: DFQATT and SNEGSKA (reference sequence). The CDR3 contains 15 residues. CDR3: CSASTSGGVENEQFF.

The chain employs TRBV7-9 and TRBJ1-2. Germline CDR1 is SEHNR and CDR2 is FQNEAQ (reference sequence). The CDR3 consists of 15 residues. CDR3 residues: CASSFPAGANYGYTF.

V gene TRBV20-1 combines with J gene TRBJ2-2; without DNA, the TCRdb call of TRBD1 cannot be checked. Per the germline V gene, CDR1 is DFQATT and CDR2 is SNEGSKA (reference sequence). The CDR3 contains 13 residues. CDR3 protein: CSAAPLNTGELFF.

The chain combines TRBV7-2 with TRBJ1-2. This CDR3 comprises 13 residues. The germline V gene encodes CDR1 SGHTA and CDR2 FQGNSA. This chain's CDR3 is CASSLQMMFGYTF.

This chain uses TRBV3-1 with TRBJ2-3. Germline V gene sequence: CDR1 LGHDT, CDR2 YNNKEL (reference sequence). The CDR3 is 14 residues long. The CDR3 here is CASSPMDATDTQYF.

V and J are TRBV12-3 or TRBV12-4 and TRBJ2-3; the TCRdb call, TRBD1, lacks DNA for checking. The CDR3 is 14 residues long. CDR3 region: CASSLPRGPDTQYF.

This chain links TRBV7-9 with TRBJ2-2; no DNA is available, so the TRBD2 call from TCRdb remains unchecked. The germline V gene encodes CDR1 SEHNR and CDR2 FQNEAQ (reference sequence). The CDR3 loop spans 14 amino acids. The CDR3 protein is CAAMRAGNAGELFF.

This chain joins TRBV3-1 and TRBJ2-6; TCRdb proposes TRBD2, but this gene call is untestable without DNA. Per the germline V gene, CDR1 is LGHDT and CDR2 is YNNKEL (reference sequence). This CDR3 has 17 amino acids. CDR3 sequence: CASSRQGLAPGANVLTF. The full variable domain, with the rest looked up from reference TRBV3-1 and TRBJ2-6, is DTAVSQTPKYLVTQMGNDKSIKCEQNLGHDTMYWYKQDSKKFLKIMFSYNNKELIINETVPNRFSPKSPDKAHLNLHINSLELGDSAVYFCASSRQGLAPGANVLTFGAGSRLTVL.

The CDR3 reads CASSQQMLTGGFSGNTIYF. J is TRBJ1-3 and V is TRBV4-2; checking the TCRdb D call of TRBD1 is not possible without DNA. The CDR3 has 19 amino acids. Germline V gene lookup returns CDR1 LGHNA and CDR2 YNFKEQ.

The gene calls are TRBV6-5 and TRBJ1-6; without DNA, the TCRdb call of TRBD1 cannot be checked. Germline CDR1 is MNHEY and CDR2 is SVGAGI. CDR3 length equals 17 residues. The CDR3 here is CASSYSTGASYNSPLHF.

J is TRBJ1-1 and V is TRBV12-3 or TRBV12-4; TCRdb lists TRBD1, though no DNA is available to test this call. The CDR3 contains 13 residues. The CDR3 sequence: CASSWGLSTEAFF.

CDR3 loop: CASRVSYNEQFF. This chain uses TRBV11-2 with TRBJ2-1. Per the germline V gene, CDR1 is SGHAT and CDR2 is FQNNGV. The CDR3 contains 12 residues.

This chain uses TRBV28 with TRBJ1-5; the TRBD1 assignment by TCRdb is unverifiable without DNA. This CDR3 comprises 13 residues. Germline-derived CDR1 and CDR2 are MDHEN and SYDVKM. The CDR3 region is CASSAGGGQPQHF.

The chain combines TRBV4-2 with TRBJ2-7. Germline CDR1 is LGHNA and CDR2 is YNFKEQ. The CDR3 runs 15 residues. The chain's CDR3 is CASSQPLAETGEQYF.

This chain uses TRBV6-5 with TRBJ1-2; TCRdb returns TRBD1, unconfirmable since there is no DNA. The germline gives CDR1 MNHEY, CDR2 SVGAGI. The CDR3 totals 14 residues. CDR3 in amino acids: CASSYKRQGLGYTF.

This rearrangement joins TRBV4-3 to TRBJ2-7. This CDR3 has 15 residues. The germline V gene has CDR1 LGHNA and CDR2 YSLEER. CDR3 residues: CASSQDRVGSYEQYF.

The chain uses TRBV12-3 or TRBV12-4 and TRBJ2-7. The CDR3 loop spans 16 amino acids. The CDR3 sequence is CASSFLGGSRSYEQYF.

The gene calls are TRBV5-1 and TRBJ2-1; TCRdb names TRBD2, which stays unverified in the absence of DNA. CDR3 length equals 18 residues. CDR1 and CDR2 (germline): SGHRS, YFSETQ. This CDR3 reads CASSSGTSGRALINEQFF.

J is TRBJ2-7 and V is TRBV28; TCRdb's assignment of TRBD2 cannot be checked, as there is no DNA. Germline V gives CDR1 MDHEN, CDR2 SYDVKM. The CDR3 totals 17 residues. CDR3: CASSPAFRGGGLYEQYF.

The chain links TRBV12-3 or TRBV12-4 to TRBJ1-6; TCRdb lists TRBD1, though no DNA is available to test this call. The CDR3 consists of 17 residues. CDR3 loop: CASSLAIRGPVNSPLHF.